This T cell receptor beta chain was identified during a study of blood T cell repertoires in COVID-19. Study context: COVID-19 samples collected from the United States, Italy and Spain covered acute and convalescent phases.

Clinical history as reported by participants underpinned cohort assignment. Recovery among Cohort 3 donors was established by two negative PCRs, clearance, or symptom resolution. In the authors' workflow: Estimates of nucleated cell counts were drawn from the amplification of reference gene primers. The repertoire was sequenced with immunoSEQ multiplex PCR; TCRdb's copy has only in-frame clones and lacks some. The D gene and trimming were derived from the DNA, and the V and J assignments and clone size from that table. The table has around 280,000 clones, about 83% seen once; the top ten hold under 7%. Looked up from germline, CDR1 is SGHTA and CDR2 is FQGNSA. This CDR3 spans 14 amino acids. Losses at the gene ends were 5 bases for V and 5 bases for J; bases not matched to a gene: 8.

Sequencing input: PBMCs or T cells enriched from blood (not recorded which). V is TRBV7-2 and J is TRBJ2-7; 8 bases fit TRBD1. The clonotype originates from a woman in her forties who had recovered from COVID-19. The CDR3 loop reads CASSKDRGLDEQYF. The DNA for the CDR3 is TGTGCCAGCAGCAAAGACAGGGGCCTCGACGAGCAGTACTTC.